Sequencing of this T cell receptor beta chain was carried out in a study of blood T cell repertoires in COVID-19. Study information: Samples representing acute and convalescent COVID-19 were sourced from the United States, Italy and Spain. T cells, B-cell-depleted T cells, or PBMCs provided the cDNA or gDNA that served as material.

The CDR3 contains 11 residues. V dropped 6 bases and J dropped 7 bases, with 9 bases sitting between them. Germline CDR1 SGHTA, CDR2 FQGNSA. This clone has just one count. Authors' processing steps: Nucleated cell number was recorded as an estimate derived from reference gene primer amplification. This table comes from immunoSEQ multiplex PCR, and its TCRdb copy is limited to in-frame clones, with some not included. The V and J calls and clone size were taken over from that table, and D and trimming were inferred from the DNA. The repertoire includes under 250,000 clones, about 90% of them detected once, and approximately 1.2% sits in the top ten.

The genes are TRBV7-2 and TRBJ1-2, with no clear D. The receptor comes from a man aged 30 to 45 with acute or convalescent COVID-19. The source material was peripheral blood. The CDR3 loop reads CASRLTGGYTF. The CDR3 DNA reads as TGTGCCAGCAGATTGACGGGTGGCTACACCTTC.